This T cell receptor beta chain originates from a study of T cell responses to AZD1222 COVID-19 vaccine. General study findings and limits: Nearly half of spike-specific TCRs reportedly target variant regions that are unmutated in the B.1.351 and B.1.1.7 variants. Clonal diversity was possibly underestimated, and the donors were mostly white British, with more females. Sampling captured repertoires only after the peak T cell response.

Comments on this clone: What it binds is not known.

Sequencing was performed with immunoSEQ multiplex PCR; in TCRdb, only in-frame clones are kept and a portion is missing. The sample consists of 150,000 to 200,000 clones, 92% of them appearing once. The V end was cut by 6 bases, the J end by 7 bases, with 12 bases between. The CDR3 sequence is 13 residues long. Germline V lookup: CDR1 KGHDR, CDR2 SFDVKD. Sequenced here: peripheral blood, sampled on day 0 of AZD1222 vaccination. V usage is TRBV24-1 and J usage is TRBJ1-5; D not certain. The sequence came from an adult in good health. The CDR3 region is CATSLGIGQPQHF. In DNA form, the CDR3 reads TGTGCCACCAGTTTGGGGATAGGACAGCCCCAGCATTTT.